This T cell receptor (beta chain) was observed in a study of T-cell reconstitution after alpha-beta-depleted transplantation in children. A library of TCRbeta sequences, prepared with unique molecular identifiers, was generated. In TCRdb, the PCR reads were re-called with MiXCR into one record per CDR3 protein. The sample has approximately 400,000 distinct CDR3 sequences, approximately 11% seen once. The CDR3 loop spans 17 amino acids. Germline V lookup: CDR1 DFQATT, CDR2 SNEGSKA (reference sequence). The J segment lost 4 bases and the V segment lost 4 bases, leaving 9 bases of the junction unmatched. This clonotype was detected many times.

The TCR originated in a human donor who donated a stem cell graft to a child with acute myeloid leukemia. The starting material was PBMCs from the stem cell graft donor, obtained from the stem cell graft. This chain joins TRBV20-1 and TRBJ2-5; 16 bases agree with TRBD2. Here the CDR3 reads CSANTGTSGGAGETQYF. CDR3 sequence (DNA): TGCAGTGCTAATACCGGGACTAGCGGGGGGGCCGGAGAGACCCAGTACTTC.